This T cell receptor (beta chain) stems from a study of B cell selection in AIRE deficiency (dated by TCRdb to the late 2010s). Describing the broader study: TCRbeta repertoires of sorted blood CD4+ conventional T cells and regulatory T cells were compared between AIRE-deficient patients and healthy controls. The TCR-sequenced cohort comprised roughly 5 AIRE-deficient APECED patients and roughly 5 healthy control donors.

This clone has only a few counts. Its antigen specificity is not known. No base-level quality is on record; no much larger clone is a single base apart. The research as a whole found: Only TCRbeta chains were sequenced; approximately 35% of shared healthy-donor Treg sequences also occurred in healthy Tconv, possibly because of differing TCRalpha chains. Shared Treg sequences had shorter CDR3s, reflecting a bias toward rearrangements with few non-templated nucleotide insertions. Of approximately 4,000 shared Treg TCRbeta sequences, approximately 29% were shared only among healthy donors and 9.3% only among patients, suggesting less efficient Treg selection without AIRE. About a third of the Treg TCRbeta sequences shared among healthy donors were found in patient Tconv cells, which suggests that Treg-biased clones were diverted into the Tconv compartment. Tconv and Treg cells from AIRE-deficient patients showed TCRBV gene usage, CDR3 length and TCR diversity similar to those of healthy donors.

Conventional CD4 T cells were sorted as CD4+CD127+ cells. The AIRE-deficient patients had APECED syndrome. Sorting of Tconv and Treg cells intended for TCRbeta sequencing was performed on a FACSAria flow cytometer. The sorted cells went into 5-ml round-bottom polystyrene tubes, and the dry cell pellets were then frozen at -80 degrees C until sequencing. The immunoSEQ platform was used to sequence the TCRbeta chains. As for how the authors treated the data: When conventional T cell repertoires were pooled, patients gave roughly 120,000 distinct in-frame TCRbeta sequences, while healthy donors gave just over 1.3x10^5. Treg TCRbeta sequences found in two or more individuals were classed as public, and these public Treg TCRbeta sequences were then looked for in Tconv repertoires. Differences between groups were assessed by Mann-Whitney U tests with Bonferroni-Dunn correction in GraphPad Prism 7.03. TCRdb retrieved this table from immuneACCESS and kept in-frame rearrangements only. Not all clones are present; in checked studies, unresolved V genes account for under half, and no reason is known for the remainder. The DNA was the basis for D and trimming; V, J and clone size are from that table. The sample profile shows 22,000 or so clones; around 97% of them were found once. Jointly, the top ten make up approximately 0.3% of the sample.

Taken from cysteine to phenylalanine, the CDR3 has 13 residues. The entry retains the CDR3 DNA only, 39 bases that are in frame from base 1. CDR1 MNHEY and CDR2 SVGAGI were looked up in the germline V gene. V drops 2 bases and J drops 9 bases, leaving 8 bases in between. The chain is encoded by TRBV6-5 joined to TRBJ1-6, with TRBD1 perhaps the D gene, on 6 matching bases. The sequence was obtained from a human donor with AIRE deficiency. The sample was conventional CD4+ T cells sorted from PBMCs. The sequenced DNA: TGTGCCAGCAGTTACGAGGGGGTTTCACCCCTCCACTTT. This is translated as CASSYEGVSPLHF.